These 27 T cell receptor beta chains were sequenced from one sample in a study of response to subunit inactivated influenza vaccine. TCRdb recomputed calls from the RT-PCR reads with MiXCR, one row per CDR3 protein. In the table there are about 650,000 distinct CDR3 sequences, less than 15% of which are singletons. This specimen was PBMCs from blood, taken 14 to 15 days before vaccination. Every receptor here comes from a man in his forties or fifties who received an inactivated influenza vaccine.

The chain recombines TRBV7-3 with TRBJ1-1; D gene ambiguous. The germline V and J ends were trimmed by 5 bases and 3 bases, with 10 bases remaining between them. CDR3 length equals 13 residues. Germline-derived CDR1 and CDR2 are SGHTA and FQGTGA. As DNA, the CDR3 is TGTGCCAGCAGCAAACGGACGGACACTGAAGCTTTCTTT. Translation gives CASSKRTDTEAFF.

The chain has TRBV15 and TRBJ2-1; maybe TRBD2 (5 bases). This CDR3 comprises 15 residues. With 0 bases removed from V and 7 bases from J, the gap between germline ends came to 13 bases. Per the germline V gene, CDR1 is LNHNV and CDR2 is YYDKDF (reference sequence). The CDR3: CATSRDRISENEQFF. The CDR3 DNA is TGTGCCACCAGCAGAGATCGGATTAGCGAGAATGAGCAGTTCTTC.

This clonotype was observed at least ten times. The CDR3 DNA sequence: TGTGCCAGCAGCCCCGGTGGGGGACGGATTAATTCACCCCTCCACTTT. It is translated as CASSPGGGRINSPLHF. V gene TRBV28 combines with J gene TRBJ1-6; a weak D match, TRBD1 (5 bases). The germline CDR1 and CDR2 sequences are MDHEN and SYDVKM. V lost 6 bases, J lost 6 bases, and 18 bases lay in between. CDR3 length: 16 amino acids.

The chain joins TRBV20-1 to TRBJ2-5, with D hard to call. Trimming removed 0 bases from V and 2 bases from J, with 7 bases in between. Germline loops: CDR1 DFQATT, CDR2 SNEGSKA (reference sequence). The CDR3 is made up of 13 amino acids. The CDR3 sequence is CSARDGAQETQYF. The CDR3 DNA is TGCAGTGCTAGAGACGGCGCGCAAGAGACCCAGTACTTC.

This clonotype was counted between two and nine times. The CDR3 DNA is TGTGCCAGCAGCTTGGGGTCCACGTTTCTGAGACTGCTCGATACAGATACGCAGTATTTT. Its translation: CASSLGSTFLRLLDTDTQYF. The chain links TRBV5-4 to TRBJ2-3, with D uncertain. CDR3 size: 20 residues. Germline V gene lookup returns CDR1 SGHNT and CDR2 YYREEE (reference sequence). V was shortened by 0 bases and J by 3 bases, with 26 bases between the two germline ends.

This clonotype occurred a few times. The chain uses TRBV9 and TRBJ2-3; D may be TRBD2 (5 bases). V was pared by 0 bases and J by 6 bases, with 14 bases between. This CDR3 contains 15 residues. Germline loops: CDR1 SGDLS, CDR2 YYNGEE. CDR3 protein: CASSVATGLLDTQYF. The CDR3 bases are TGTGCCAGCAGCGTAGCTACGGGGTTGCTGGATACGCAGTATTTT.

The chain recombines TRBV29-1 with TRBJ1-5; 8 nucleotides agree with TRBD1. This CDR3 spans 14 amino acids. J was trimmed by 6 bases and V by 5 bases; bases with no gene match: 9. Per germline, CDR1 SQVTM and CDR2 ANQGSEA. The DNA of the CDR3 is TGCAGCGTTAGCTCGGACAGGGCAGGTCAGCCCCAGCATTTT. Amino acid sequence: CSVSSDRAGQPQHF.

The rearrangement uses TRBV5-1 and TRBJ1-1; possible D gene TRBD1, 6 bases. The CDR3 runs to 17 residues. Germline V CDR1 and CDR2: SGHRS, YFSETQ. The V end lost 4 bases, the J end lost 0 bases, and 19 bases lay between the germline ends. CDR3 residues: CASSQGSAGTLNTEAFF. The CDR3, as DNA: TGCGCCAGCAGCCAGGGGTCGGCAGGGACCTTGAACACTGAAGCTTTCTTT.

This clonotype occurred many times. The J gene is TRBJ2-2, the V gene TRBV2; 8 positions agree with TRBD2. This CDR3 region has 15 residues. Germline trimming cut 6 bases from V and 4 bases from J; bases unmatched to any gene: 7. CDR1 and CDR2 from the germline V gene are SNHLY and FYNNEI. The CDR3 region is CASRLGGRTTGELFF. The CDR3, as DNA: TGTGCCAGCAGGCTGGGCGGGAGGACCACCGGGGAGCTGTTTTTT.

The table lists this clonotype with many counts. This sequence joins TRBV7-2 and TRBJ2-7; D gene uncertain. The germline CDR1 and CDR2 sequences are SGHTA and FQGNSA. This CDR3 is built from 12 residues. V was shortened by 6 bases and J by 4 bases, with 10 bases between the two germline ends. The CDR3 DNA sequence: TGTGCCAGCAGTTTATCGGTGTACGAGCAGTACTTC. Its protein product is CASSLSVYEQYF. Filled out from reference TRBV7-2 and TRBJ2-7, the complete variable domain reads GAGVSQSPSNKVTEKGKDVELRCDPISGHTALYWYRQSLGQGLEFLIYFQGNSAPDKSGLPSDRFSAERTGGSVSTLTIQRTQQEDSAVYLCASSLSVYEQYFGPGTRLTVT.

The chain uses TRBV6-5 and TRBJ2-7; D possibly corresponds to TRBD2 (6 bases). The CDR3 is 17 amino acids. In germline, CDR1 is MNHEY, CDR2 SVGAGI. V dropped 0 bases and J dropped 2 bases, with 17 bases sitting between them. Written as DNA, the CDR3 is TGTGCCAGCAGTTACTCTCGTATGCCGGGAGCGGCCTACGAGCAGTACTTC. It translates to CASSYSRMPGAAYEQYF.

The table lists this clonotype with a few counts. The CDR3, as DNA: TGTGCCAGCAGTTACTCTGGGTGGAATGGCTACACCTTC. Amino acids: CASSYSGWNGYTF. The V call is TRBV6-5, the J call TRBJ1-2; D gene unclear. Germline CDR1 is MNHEY and CDR2 is SVGAGI. The CDR3 has 13 residues. V was trimmed by 0 bases and J by 6 bases, leaving 8 bases between them.

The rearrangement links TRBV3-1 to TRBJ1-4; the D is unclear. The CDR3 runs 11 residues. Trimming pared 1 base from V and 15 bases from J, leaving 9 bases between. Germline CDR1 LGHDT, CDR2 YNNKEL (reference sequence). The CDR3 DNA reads TGTGCCAGCAGCCAAGGTCGAATTATGTTTTTT. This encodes CASSQGRIMFF. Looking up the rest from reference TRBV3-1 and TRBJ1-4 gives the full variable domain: DTAVSQTPKYLVTQMGNDKSIKCEQNLGHDTMYWYKQDSKKFLKIMFSYNNKELIINETVPNRFSPKSPDKAHLNLHINSLELGDSAVYFCASSQGRIMFFGSGTQLSVL.

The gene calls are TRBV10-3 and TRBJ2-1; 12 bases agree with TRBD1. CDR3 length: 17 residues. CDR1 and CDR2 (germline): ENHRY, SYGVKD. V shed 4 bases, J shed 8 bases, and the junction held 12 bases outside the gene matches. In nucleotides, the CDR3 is TGTGCCATCAGTGGGAGTCAGGGACAGGGGGCAAACTATGAGCAGTTCTTC. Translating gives CAISGSQGQGANYEQFF.

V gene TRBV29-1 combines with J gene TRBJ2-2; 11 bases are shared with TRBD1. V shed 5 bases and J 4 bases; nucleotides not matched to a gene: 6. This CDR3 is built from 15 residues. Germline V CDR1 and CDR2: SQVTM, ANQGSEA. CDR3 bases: TGCAGCGTTCCTAGGACAGGGGGCCGCACCGGGGAGCTGTTTTTT. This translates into CSVPRTGGRTGELFF.

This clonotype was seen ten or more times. The CDR3 DNA follows: TGTGCCAGCAGTTTAGGGACTAGCGGGCGTTACAATGAGCAGTTCTTC. Its protein is CASSLGTSGRYNEQFF. V gene TRBV12-3 or TRBV12-4 combines with J gene TRBJ2-1; 11 nucleotides align to TRBD2. Losses at the gene ends were 1 base for V and 4 bases for J; bases not matched to a gene: 3. The CDR3 is 16 residues long.

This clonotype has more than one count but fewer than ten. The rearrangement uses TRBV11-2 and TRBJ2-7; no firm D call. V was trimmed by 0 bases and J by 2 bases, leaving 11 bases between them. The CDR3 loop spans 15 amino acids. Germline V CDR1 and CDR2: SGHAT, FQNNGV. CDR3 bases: TGTGCCAGCAGCTTAGAAATAGGCAGAGCCTACGAGCAGTACTTC. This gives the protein CASSLEIGRAYEQYF.

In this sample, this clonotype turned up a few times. CDR3 sequence: CASSLRLAADTQYF. CDR3 sequence (DNA): TGCGCCAGCAGCTTGCGTCTAGCGGCAGATACGCAGTATTTT. The chain uses TRBV5-1 and TRBJ2-3, with 7 nucleotides matching TRBD2. The ends lost 1 base at V and 4 bases at J; junction bases unmatched: 3. The CDR3 is 14 residues long. Germline CDR1 reads SGHRS; CDR2 reads YFSETQ.

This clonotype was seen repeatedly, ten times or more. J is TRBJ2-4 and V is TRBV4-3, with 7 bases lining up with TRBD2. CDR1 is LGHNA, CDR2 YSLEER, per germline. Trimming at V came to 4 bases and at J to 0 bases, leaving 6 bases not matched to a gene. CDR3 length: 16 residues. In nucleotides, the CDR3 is TGCGCCAGCAGCCGGGACTACACTCAAGCCAAAAACATTCAGTACTTC. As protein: CASSRDYTQAKNIQYF.

Here the CDR3 reads CASTLGSVGELFF. The CDR3, as DNA: TGTGCCAGTACCCTCGGAAGTGTTGGGGAGCTGTTTTTT. V usage is TRBV19 and J usage is TRBJ2-2; D call uncertain. V was pared by 7 bases and J by 8 bases, with 14 bases between. Per the germline V gene, CDR1 is LNHDA and CDR2 is SQIVND (reference sequence). This CDR3 has 13 residues.

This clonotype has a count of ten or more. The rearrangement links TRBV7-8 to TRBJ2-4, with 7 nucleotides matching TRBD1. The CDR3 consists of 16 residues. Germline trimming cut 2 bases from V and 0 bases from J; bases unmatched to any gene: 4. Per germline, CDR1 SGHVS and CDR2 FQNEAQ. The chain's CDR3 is CASSLMAGGAKNIQYF. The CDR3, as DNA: TGTGCCAGCAGCTTAATGGCAGGGGGAGCCAAAAACATTCAGTACTTC.

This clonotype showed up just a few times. In DNA form, the CDR3 reads TGTGCCAGCAGTCATAGCGGGGTGAACACCGGGGAGCTGTTTTTT. Translation: CASSHSGVNTGELFF. V is TRBV12-3 or TRBV12-4 and J is TRBJ2-2; TRBD2 matches 8 bases. The V gene end was trimmed by 5 bases and the J gene end by 1 base; junction bases not matched to a gene: 3. The CDR3 is made up of 15 amino acids.

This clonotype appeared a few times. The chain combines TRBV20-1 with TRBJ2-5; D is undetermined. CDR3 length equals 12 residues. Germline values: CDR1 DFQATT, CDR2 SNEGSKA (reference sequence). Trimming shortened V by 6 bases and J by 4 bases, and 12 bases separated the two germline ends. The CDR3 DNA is TGCAGTGCCACAGACGGAGCAGAGACCCAGTACTTC. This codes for CSATDGAETQYF.

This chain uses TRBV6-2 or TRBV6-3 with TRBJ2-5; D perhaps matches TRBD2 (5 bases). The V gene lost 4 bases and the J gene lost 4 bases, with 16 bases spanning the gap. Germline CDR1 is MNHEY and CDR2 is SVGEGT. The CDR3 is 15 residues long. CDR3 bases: TGTGCCAGCAGTTCTGAGCTACTAGTAGCAGAGACCCAGTACTTC. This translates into CASSSELLVAETQYF.

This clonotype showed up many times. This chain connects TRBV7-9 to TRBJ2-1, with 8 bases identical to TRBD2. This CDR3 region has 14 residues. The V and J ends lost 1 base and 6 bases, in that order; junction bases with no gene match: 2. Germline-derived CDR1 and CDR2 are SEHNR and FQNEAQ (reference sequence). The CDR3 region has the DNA TGTGCCAGCAGCTTAGGGACTAGCAGCAATGAGCAGTTCTTC. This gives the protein CASSLGTSSNEQFF.

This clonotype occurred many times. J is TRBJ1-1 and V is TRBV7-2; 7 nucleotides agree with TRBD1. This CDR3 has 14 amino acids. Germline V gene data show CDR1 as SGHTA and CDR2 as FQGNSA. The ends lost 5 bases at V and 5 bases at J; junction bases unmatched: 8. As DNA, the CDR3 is TGTGCCAGCAGCGACCACAGGGGAACAACTGAAGCTTTCTTT. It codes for CASSDHRGTTEAFF.

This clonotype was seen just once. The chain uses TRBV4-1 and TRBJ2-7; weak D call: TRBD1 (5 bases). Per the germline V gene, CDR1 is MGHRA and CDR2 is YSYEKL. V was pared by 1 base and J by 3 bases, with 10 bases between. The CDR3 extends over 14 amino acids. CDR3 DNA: TGCGCCAGCAGCCAAGTTCCAGGGCTCTACGAGCAGTACTTC. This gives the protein CASSQVPGLYEQYF.